The 19 T cell receptor beta chains below were found in one sample sequenced in a study of CD8+CD57+ T cells in acquired aplastic anemia. Investigators profiled TCR beta VDJ and CDR3 from genomic DNA template. TCRdb called the reads again in MiXCR, with one record for every CDR3 protein. The sample includes 100,000 to 130,000 distinct CDR3 sequences, roughly 51% of them seen just once. Sequencing used sorted CD4+, CD8+, or CD8+CD57+ T cells (not recorded which) from PBMCs. These receptors originate from a human donor in good health, serving as a control.

Ten or more counts support this clonotype. The chain recombines TRBV14 with TRBJ2-7, with D tentatively TRBD1 (6 bases). The CDR3 covers 14 residues. The V and J ends lost 3 bases and 5 bases respectively, with 14 bases between them. Germline V lookup: CDR1 SGHDN, CDR2 FVKESK. The CDR3 nucleotides are TGTGCCAGCAGCCACTACAGGGATATGGACGAGCAGTACTTC. It is translated as CASSHYRDMDEQYF.

V usage is TRBV25-1 and J usage is TRBJ2-7; D is perhaps TRBD1 or TRBD2 (5 bases each). Deletions cut 3 bases from V and 1 base from J, with 13 bases between. Germline CDR1 is MGHDK and CDR2 is SYGVNS. The CDR3 has 15 amino acids. The CDR3 sequence: CASSDRGARSYEQYF. As DNA, the CDR3 is TGTGCCAGCAGTGATCGAGGGGCAAGATCCTACGAGCAGTACTTC.

V usage is TRBV19 and J usage is TRBJ2-7; TRBD1 agrees at 9 bases. With 5 bases clipped from V and 6 bases from J, the junction kept 8 bases outside the gene matches. The CDR3 length is 14 residues. From germline, CDR1 is LNHDA and CDR2 SQIVND (reference sequence). The CDR3, as DNA: TGTGCCAGTAGTCCGGGACAGGGTTCAAGCGAGCAGTACTTC. It is translated as CASSPGQGSSEQYF.

A remark on this clonotype: Since a much larger clone is just one base distant, this may be a read error. The rearrangement joins TRBV5-1 to TRBJ2-1, with TRBD2 as a possible D gene (6 bases). Germline V lookup: CDR1 SGHRS, CDR2 YFSETQ. The CDR3 contains 13 residues. In DNA, the CDR3 is TGCGCCGGCAGCCGGGAAGGGAGGCCGGAGCAGTTCTTC. It yields the protein CAGSREGRPEQFF.

J is TRBJ2-7 and V is TRBV20-1, with 8 bases identical to TRBD2. The V gene's germline CDR1 is DFQATT and CDR2 SNEGSKA (reference sequence). Trimming cost V 3 bases and J 4 bases; bases outside gene matches: 11. The CDR3 covers 15 residues. CDR3 protein: CSARPQRGGLYEQYF. The CDR3 coding sequence is TGCAGTGCTAGGCCCCAACGGGGGGGCCTGTACGAGCAGTACTTC.

The chain links TRBV7-2 to TRBJ2-7; 7 bases match TRBD1. The J segment lost 4 bases and the V segment lost 1 base, leaving 4 bases of the junction unmatched. CDR1 is SGHTA and CDR2 is FQGNSA in the germline V gene. The CDR3 contains 14 residues. The CDR3 sequence: CASSLVGQSYEQYF. CDR3 nucleotide sequence: TGTGCCAGCAGCTTAGTGGGACAGAGTTACGAGCAGTACTTC.

This clonotype has just a few counts. The rearrangement links TRBV6-2 or TRBV6-3 to TRBJ2-5; the D gene is possibly TRBD2 (7 bases). The germline gives CDR1 MNHEY, CDR2 SVGEGT. This CDR3 spans 17 amino acids. V was shortened by 2 bases and J by 5 bases, with 21 bases between the two germline ends. The CDR3 DNA sequence: TGTGCCAGCAGTTACCAAACCGAGGGGGGGCCGGTCGAGACCCAGTACTTC. Amino acid sequence: CASSYQTEGGPVETQYF.

Concerning this clonotype itself: A read error may produce the germline difference seen at one junction end. V and J are TRBV10-3 and TRBJ1-1, with a tentative D call TRBD1 (5 bases). Germline V gene sequence: CDR1 ENHRY, CDR2 SYGVKD. CDR3 length: 15 residues. The CDR3 DNA reads as TGTGCCAGCAGTTACTCGTCGGGACGCCTCACTGAAGCTTTCTTT. Protein product: CASSYSSGRLTEAFF.

This clonotype was observed many times. The chain links TRBV2 to TRBJ1-5, with D maybe TRBD1 (6 bases). The CDR3 loop spans 15 amino acids. The germline gives CDR1 SNHLY, CDR2 FYNNEI. Trimming took off 3 bases at V and 0 bases at J, with 9 bases between the two ends. CDR3 bases: TGTGCCAGCAGTGAGGACAGTTATAGCAATCAGCCCCAGCATTTT. This encodes CASSEDSYSNQPQHF. The full variable domain, completed using reference TRBV2 and TRBJ1-5, is EPEVTQTPSHQVTQMGQEVILRCVPISNHLYFYWYRQILGQKVEFLVSFYNNEISEKSEIFDDQFSVERPDGSNFTLKIRSTKLEDSAMYFCASSEDSYSNQPQHFGDGTRLSIL.

This sequence joins TRBV25-1 and TRBJ1-1; TRBD1 might be the D (5 bases). The germline CDR1 and CDR2 sequences are MGHDK and SYGVNS. Trimming took off 2 bases at V and 10 bases at J, with 29 bases between the two ends. CDR3 size: 18 residues. The CDR3 nucleotides are TGTGCCAGCAGTGAACTATCACGGCAGCCGGCCGGGGGGGGTAGAGCTTTCTTT. This gives the protein CASSELSRQPAGGGRAFF.

This clonotype was seen at least ten times. The rearrangement uses TRBV25-1 and TRBJ1-6, with D unresolved. V lost 1 base and J lost 10, with 11 bases in between. The CDR3 extends over 14 amino acids. CDR1 and CDR2 (germline): MGHDK, SYGVNS. CDR3 amino acids: CASSELGFWSPLHF. The DNA of the CDR3 is TGTGCCAGCAGTGAATTGGGGTTTTGGTCACCCCTCCACTTT.

This clonotype was counted at least ten times. This CDR3 reads CASSYGQITEAFF. CDR3 coding DNA: TGTGCCAGCAGTTACGGGCAGATCACTGAAGCTTTCTTT. The rearrangement joins TRBV6-5 to TRBJ1-1; no firm D call. This CDR3 contains 13 residues. Germline V gene sequence: CDR1 MNHEY, CDR2 SVGAGI. Between the trimmed V and J ends, which lost 2 bases and 4 bases, there was a span of 8 bases.

Concerning this clonotype: The CDR3 carries no conserved terminal phenylalanine or tryptophan, so it likely arises from a read error. Because the CDR3's place on the DNA is in doubt, the DNA is left out and the CDR3 is given as listed by TCRdb. The chain recombines TRBV2 with TRBJ1-3. The CDR3 length equals 8 residues, ends included. Germline V lookup: CDR1 SNHLY, CDR2 FYNNEI. The CDR3: CASSSYIP.

The J gene is TRBJ2-6, the V gene TRBV29-1; D is perhaps TRBD2 (5 bases). Germline CDR1 is SQVTM and CDR2 is ANQGSEA. The V gene lost 1 base and the J gene lost 16 bases, with 23 bases spanning the gap. This CDR3 has 15 residues. CDR3 DNA: TGCAGCGTTGAAGTAGCCGGGCGGAACACCGGGGAGCTGACTTTC. It yields the protein CSVEVAGRNTGELTF.

In its sample, this clonotype was seen many times. The chain combines TRBV20-1 with TRBJ2-1; TRBD2 matches at 9 bases. The CDR3 loop spans 13 amino acids. Germline V lookup: CDR1 DFQATT, CDR2 SNEGSKA (reference sequence). With V trimmed by 6 bases and J by 12 bases, 12 bases remained unmatched. This CDR3 is CSAERVAGESQFF. The CDR3 DNA reads as TGCAGTGCCGAAAGAGTAGCGGGGGAGTCGCAGTTCTTC.

This clonotype was recorded at least ten times. This rearrangement joins TRBV7-9 to TRBJ1-1; 7 positions match TRBD1. After removal of 4 bases from V and 8 bases from J, the junction contained 1 base not matched to a gene. The CDR3 covers 11 residues. Per the germline V gene, CDR1 is SEHNR and CDR2 is FQNEAQ (reference sequence). The CDR3 loop is CASSSGQEAFF. DNA for the CDR3: TGTGCCAGCAGCTCGGGACAGGAAGCTTTCTTT.

V and J are TRBV11-2 and TRBJ2-7; 9 positions agree with TRBD2. Germline V lookup: CDR1 SGHAT, CDR2 FQNNGV. With V trimmed by 4 bases and J by 5 bases, 15 bases remained unmatched. The CDR3 totals 17 residues. The DNA of the CDR3 is TGTGCCAGCAGCTACAAGGGGGCCGGGACTAGCTACAACGAGCAGTACGTC. It specifies CASSYKGAGTSYNEQYV.

This clonotype has at least ten counts. The rearrangement uses TRBV27 and TRBJ1-2; no clear D gene. V lost 0 bases and J 3 bases, leaving 11 bases between the germline ends. The CDR3 sequence is 15 residues long. Germline loops: CDR1 MNHEY, CDR2 SMNVEV (reference sequence). The CDR3 spells CASSLSFRSYYGYTF. DNA of the CDR3: TGTGCCAGCAGTTTATCGTTTCGGAGTTACTATGGCTACACCTTC.

The chain carries TRBV25-1 and TRBJ2-3; 9 bases map to TRBD2. Trimming cost V 6 bases and J 14 bases; bases outside gene matches: 15. CDR3 length equals 14 residues. The germline V gene encodes CDR1 MGHDK and CDR2 SYGVNS. CDR3 coding DNA: TGTGCCAGCAGGGCGGGACTAGCCACAGATACGTGGTATTTT. Translating gives CASRAGLATDTWYF.